This T cell receptor beta chain is drawn from a study of blood T cell repertoires in COVID-19. The CDR3 length is 12 residues. V lost 4 bases to trimming and J lost 3 bases, with 6 bases between them. Adults between roughly 18 and 89 years of age took part from under 25 US areas. Each participant's cohort was designated according to participant-reported clinical history. Methods used by the authors: For nucleated cells, counts were estimated from reference gene primer amplification. Measured with immunoSEQ multiplex PCR; TCRdb has only the in-frame clones, and not every one. V and J calls and clone size are copied from that table; D and trimming were computed from the DNA. This table holds under 350,000 clones, approximately 83% found once.

This TCR was recovered from a woman aged 40 to 50 with acute COVID-19. What was sequenced was PBMCs or T cells enriched from blood (not recorded which). The gene calls are TRBV12-3 or TRBV12-4 and TRBJ1-1; tentative D call: TRBD1 (5 bases). In DNA, the CDR3 is TGTGCCAGCAGTTCGGGGGACACTGAAGCTTTCTTT. This translates into CASSSGDTEAFF.